These 29 T cell receptor beta chains originate from one sample sequenced in a study of blood T cell repertoires in COVID-19. Profiling relied on immunoSEQ multiplex PCR, and the TCRdb table lists in-frame clones only, not all of them. The data hold 87,000 or so clones, with around 84% observed a single time. The sequenced material came from peripheral blood. The receptor source for this set is a man aged 35 to 55 with acute or convalescent COVID-19.

This rearrangement joins TRBV19 to TRBJ2-5; D unclear. The CDR3 has 13 residues. Germline CDR1 reads LNHDA; CDR2 reads SQIVND (reference sequence). The germline V and J ends were trimmed by 2 bases and 3 bases, with 7 bases remaining between them. CDR3 loop: CASSILAKETQYF. CDR3 DNA sequence: TGTGCCAGTAGTATACTGGCCAAAGAGACCCAGTACTTC.

V gene TRBV15 combines with J gene TRBJ1-1; no firm D call. V was cut by 0 bases and J by 1 base, with 12 bases left in between. The CDR3 is 16 residues long. Germline CDR1 and CDR2: LNHNV and YYDKDF (reference sequence). CDR3 sequence (DNA): TGTGCCACCAGCAGAGATAAATCGGCAGGGAACACTGAAGCTTTCTTT. Translation: CATSRDKSAGNTEAFF.

This clone came up a few times. The chain links TRBV7-2 to TRBJ2-1, with 11 nucleotides matching TRBD2. The V gene end was trimmed by 5 bases and the J gene end by 0 bases; junction bases not matched to a gene: 6. Germline assignment: CDR1 SGHTA and CDR2 FQGNSA. The CDR3 sequence is 17 residues long. The CDR3 here is CASSTSGGAYSYNEQFF. The DNA of the CDR3 is TGTGCCAGCAGCACTAGCGGGGGCGCGTACTCCTACAATGAGCAGTTCTTC.

The chain is built from TRBV11-2 and TRBJ2-2; D perhaps matches TRBD2 (5 bases). The CDR3 has 15 residues. Trimming stripped 4 bases from V and 2 bases from J, with 11 bases between. Germline CDR1 is SGHAT and CDR2 is FQNNGV. The chain's CDR3 is CASSSRGVNTGELFF. CDR3 DNA sequence: TGTGCCAGCAGCTCCCGGGGAGTAAACACCGGGGAGCTGTTTTTT. The full variable domain, with the rest looked up from reference TRBV11-2 and TRBJ2-2, is EAGVAQSPRYKIIEKRQSVAFWCNPISGHATLYWYQQILGQGPKLLIQFQNNGVVDDSQLPKDRFSAERLKGVDSTLKIQPAKLEDSAVYLCASSSRGVNTGELFFGEGSRLTVL.

This clone was seen just once. The rearrangement uses TRBV6-5 and TRBJ1-1; 9 nucleotides agree with TRBD1. The ends lost 6 bases at V and 3 bases at J; junction bases unmatched: 8. The CDR3 consists of 15 residues. Germline V gene data show CDR1 as MNHEY and CDR2 as SVGAGI. The DNA for the CDR3 is TGTGCCAGCAGAAAAACCCGACAGGGGGACACTGAAGCTTTCTTT. Its protein is CASRKTRQGDTEAFF.

V gene TRBV3-1 (or the pseudogene TRBV3-2) combines with J gene TRBJ1-1; tentative D call: TRBD1 (5 bases). Trimming stripped 0 bases from V and 7 bases from J, with 12 bases between. Germline assignment: CDR1 LGHDT and CDR2 YNNKEL (reference sequence). This CDR3 spans 14 amino acids. CDR3 in DNA: TGTGCCAGCAGCCAAGATAACAGGCAGGGTGAAGCTTTCTTT. This gives the protein CASSQDNRQGEAFF.

This clone appeared a single time. The gene calls are TRBV5-1 and TRBJ2-1; weak D call: TRBD2 (6 bases). Germline values: CDR1 SGHRS, CDR2 YFSETQ. Trimming pared 4 bases from V and 10 bases from J, leaving 15 bases between. CDR3 length: 13 residues. CDR3 protein: CASSPERVGEQFF. The CDR3 DNA follows: TGCGCCAGCAGCCCCGAGCGGGTTGGGGAGCAGTTCTTC.

The chain combines TRBV6-5 with TRBJ2-2; maybe TRBD1 (5 bases). CDR1 MNHEY and CDR2 SVGAGI come from the germline V gene. With 7 bases removed from V and 3 bases from J, the gap between germline ends came to 12 bases. The CDR3 runs to 14 residues. DNA of the CDR3: TGTGCCAGCACCTTGGGGCTCTACACCGGGGAGCTGTTTTTT. Translated: CASTLGLYTGELFF.

V gene TRBV7-2 combines with J gene TRBJ2-3; D perhaps matches TRBD2 (6 bases). V gave up 4 bases and J gave up 4 bases, with 15 bases separating them. The CDR3 is 15 residues long. Germline CDR1 reads SGHTA; CDR2 reads FQGNSA. The CDR3 DNA reads as TGTGCCAGCAGCTCTTACCCGGGGGTTCCAGATACGCAGTATTTT. It encodes CASSSYPGVPDTQYF.

The rearrangement uses TRBV19 and TRBJ1-1; 7 bases agree with TRBD1. Per germline, CDR1 LNHDA and CDR2 SQIVND (reference sequence). CDR3 size: 13 residues. This chain's CDR3 is CATRDRVNTEAFF. CDR3 nucleotide sequence: TGTGCGACCCGGGACAGAGTGAACACTGAAGCTTTCTTT.

The rearrangement joins TRBV19 to TRBJ1-3; D uncertain. The CDR3 totals 15 residues. Trimming took off 5 bases at V and 0 bases at J, with 11 bases between the two ends. The V gene's germline CDR1 is LNHDA and CDR2 SQIVND (reference sequence). In DNA form, the CDR3 reads TGTGCCAGTAGTTCCCGGTCCCGCTCTGGAAACACCATATATTTT. Its translation is CASSSRSRSGNTIYF.

This chain uses TRBV27 with TRBJ2-3; tentative D call: TRBD2 (6 bases). With 3 bases removed from V and 3 bases from J, the gap between germline ends came to 25 bases. Per germline, CDR1 MNHEY and CDR2 SMNVEV (reference sequence). The CDR3 is made up of 19 amino acids. CDR3 loop: CASSFSGLGVRRGTDTQYF. The CDR3 nucleotides read TGTGCCAGCAGTTTTTCGGGATTAGGGGTAAGGCGGGGTACAGATACGCAGTATTTT.

This clone turned up a few times. V usage is TRBV5-1 and J usage is TRBJ2-5, with D perhaps TRBD1 (6 bases). The germline CDR1 and CDR2 sequences are SGHRS and YFSETQ. This CDR3 spans 15 amino acids. V lost 3 bases and J lost 5, with 17 bases in between. Written as DNA, the CDR3 is TGCGCCAGCAGCTCAGGGGAAACAGGGCGGGAGACCCAGTACTTC. Translating it yields CASSSGETGRETQYF.

This clone was seen a single time. The CDR3 region has the DNA TGTGCCAGCAGCGTCCTCGGACTACATTCAAATGAGCAGTTCTTC. Residues: CASSVLGLHSNEQFF. This sequence joins TRBV9 and TRBJ2-1, with a possible D match to TRBD2 (6 bases). CDR3 length: 15 residues. Trimming shortened V by 2 bases and J by 7 bases, and 16 bases separated the two germline ends. Germline CDR1 and CDR2: SGDLS and YYNGEE.

V gene TRBV7-9 combines with J gene TRBJ2-1; D unclear. The CDR3 has 17 residues. The germline V and J ends were trimmed by 5 bases and 0 bases, with 17 bases remaining between them. Per germline, CDR1 SEHNR and CDR2 FQNEAQ (reference sequence). CDR3 bases: TGTGCCAGCAGCGCCCCCCCCGAGCTTAACTCCTACAATGAGCAGTTCTTC. Translation gives CASSAPPELNSYNEQFF.

V is TRBV19 and J is TRBJ2-1; tentative D call: TRBD2 (7 bases). V dropped 5 bases and J dropped 8 bases, with 13 bases sitting between them. Per the germline V gene, CDR1 is LNHDA and CDR2 is SQIVND (reference sequence). The CDR3 is made up of 13 amino acids. This CDR3 is CASSSVGGHEQFF. The CDR3 DNA reads TGTGCCAGTAGTTCCGTCGGGGGGCATGAGCAGTTCTTC.

This clone was counted only a few times. The V and J genes are TRBV3-1 (or the pseudogene TRBV3-2) and TRBJ2-2; TRBD1 agrees at 9 bases. This CDR3 comprises 18 residues. V lost 4 bases and J lost 6; bases outside the gene matches: 15. CDR1 is LGHDT, CDR2 YNNKEL, per germline (reference sequence). CDR3 DNA: TGTGCCAGCAGCCCCCTCCCGGGACAGGGAGATCGGGCCGGGGAGCTGTTTTTT. This encodes CASSPLPGQGDRAGELFF.

The chain is built from TRBV19 and TRBJ1-6, with D perhaps matching TRBD1 (5 bases). The germline V and J ends were trimmed by 5 bases and 10 bases, with 15 bases remaining between them. The length of the CDR3 is 14 residues. Germline V CDR1 and CDR2: LNHDA, SQIVND (reference sequence). The CDR3 is CASSLTGRESPLHF. CDR3 DNA sequence: TGTGCCAGTAGTCTCACAGGAAGGGAATCACCCCTCCACTTT.

This sequence joins TRBV3-1 (or the pseudogene TRBV3-2) and TRBJ1-1; D remains unclear. The V and J ends lost 0 bases and 0 bases respectively, with 8 bases between them. Germline V lookup: CDR1 LGHDT, CDR2 YNNKEL (reference sequence). The CDR3 runs to 15 residues. The CDR3 loop reads CASSQERSLNTEAFF. CDR3 nucleotides: TGTGCCAGCAGCCAAGAACGGAGTCTGAACACTGAAGCTTTCTTT.

The chain recombines TRBV7-9 with TRBJ2-2, with TRBD2 identical over 7 bases. Per germline, CDR1 SEHNR and CDR2 FQNEAQ (reference sequence). This CDR3 is built from 16 residues. V was pared by 5 bases and J by 1 base, with 7 bases of the junction left unmatched. The CDR3 bases are TGTGCCAGCAGCGGGGAGGGTAGCGGGAACACCGGGGAGCTGTTTTTT. It codes for CASSGEGSGNTGELFF.

V gene TRBV9 combines with J gene TRBJ1-4; no clear D. Trimming stripped 0 bases from V and 0 bases from J, with 12 bases between. The CDR3 has 17 amino acids. CDR1 is SGDLS and CDR2 is YYNGEE in the germline V gene. CDR3 region: CASSVDREVATNEKLFF. The DNA of the CDR3 is TGTGCCAGCAGCGTAGATCGGGAAGTTGCAACTAATGAAAAACTGTTTTTT.

The rearrangement joins TRBV6-5 to TRBJ1-2; TRBD1 agrees at 9 bases. Germline CDR1 is MNHEY and CDR2 is SVGAGI. The CDR3 sequence is 15 residues long. V lost 5 bases, J lost 8 bases, and 12 bases stayed unmatched. The CDR3 coding sequence is TGTGCCAGCAGTCGGAACCAGGACAGGGGACGCGGCTACACCTTC. This encodes CASSRNQDRGRGYTF.

The chain couples TRBV24-1 to TRBJ1-2; D gene unclear. The CDR3 sequence is 12 residues long. Germline CDR1 KGHDR, CDR2 SFDVKD. V was trimmed by 1 base and J by 8 bases, leaving 7 bases between them. The CDR3 sequence is CATSDFEYGYTF. The CDR3 region has the DNA TGTGCCACCAGTGATTTCGAGTACGGCTACACCTTC.

The chain is built from TRBV6-1 and TRBJ1-5; 8 nucleotides agree with TRBD1. The CDR3 runs to 14 residues. Germline CDR1 and CDR2: MNHNS and SASEGT. The J segment lost 7 bases and the V segment lost 3 bases, leaving 5 bases of the junction unmatched. The CDR3 loop is CASSDAGGEQPQHF. The DNA of the CDR3 is TGTGCCAGCAGTGATGCAGGGGGCGAACAGCCCCAGCATTTT.

This clone came up a few times. The chain combines TRBV29-1 with TRBJ1-5; 12 nucleotides line up with TRBD1. Per germline, CDR1 SQVTM and CDR2 ANQGSEA. With V trimmed by 6 bases and J by 6 bases, 3 bases remained unmatched. This CDR3 is built from 13 residues. CDR3 residues: CSVGTGGGQPQHF. The CDR3 coding sequence is TGCAGCGTAGGGACAGGGGGCGGTCAGCCCCAGCATTTT.

This clone was picked up a small number of times. This rearrangement joins TRBV3-1 (or the pseudogene TRBV3-2) to TRBJ2-1; 9 positions match TRBD2. V lost 4 bases, J lost 4 bases, and 8 bases stayed unmatched. This CDR3 is built from 16 residues. Germline V gives CDR1 LGHDT, CDR2 YNNKEL (reference sequence). The CDR3, as DNA: TGTGCCAGCAGCCGATCCCTAGCGGGGTTGTACAATGAGCAGTTCTTC. This gives the protein CASSRSLAGLYNEQFF.

This clone occurred once. The genes are TRBV12-3 or TRBV12-4 and TRBJ1-2; 7 bases align to TRBD1. The trim removed 5 bases at V and 4 bases at J, leaving 4 bases unmatched. The CDR3 length is 13 residues. The CDR3 spells CASSTTGIYGYTF. CDR3 coding DNA: TGTGCCAGCAGTACGACAGGGATCTATGGCTACACCTTC.

The chain carries TRBV30 and TRBJ2-5, with 8 bases lining up with TRBD1. J gave up 4 bases and V 5 bases, and 6 bases lay outside the gene matches. The CDR3 totals 13 residues. CDR1 is GTSNPN, CDR2 SVGIG, per germline (reference sequence). CDR3 loop: CAWETGAGETQYF. The CDR3 bases are TGTGCCTGGGAGACAGGGGCCGGAGAGACCCAGTACTTC.

The J gene is TRBJ2-7, the V gene TRBV6-5; 8 nucleotides align to TRBD1. The CDR3 is made up of 16 amino acids. Germline CDR1 reads MNHEY; CDR2 reads SVGAGI. Trimming removed 4 bases from V and 2 bases from J; junction bases left unmatched: 10. The CDR3 DNA reads as TGTGCCAGCAGTTCCCGGACAGGGCGGAGGGCCTACGAGCAGTACTTC. Its translation: CASSSRTGRRAYEQYF.